The rows below give T cell receptor beta chains drawn from one sample of a study of T cells expressing NK-cell markers. TCRdb derives one entry per CDR3 protein from the 5' RACE reads, leaving out DNA. This listing includes about 260,000 distinct CDR3 sequences. The specimen sequenced was blood T cells: a sorted CD56 or NKG2C T cell subset, CD4+ or CD8+ T cells, or bulk PBMC T cells (not recorded which). The source of these receptors is a man between 18 and 29 years old in good health. CDR3s include the opening cysteine and the closing phenylalanine or tryptophan.

CDR3	V	J
CASSTSGTSETQYF	TRBV7-2	TRBJ2-5
CASSLMAGGPTGTQYF	TRBV12-3/TRBV12-4	TRBJ2-3
CASSQQGTPMNTEAFF	TRBV6-1	TRBJ1-1
CASSLSGNAPDTQYF	TRBV12-3/TRBV12-4	TRBJ2-3
CASSYSTGKSQYF	TRBV6-2/TRBV6-3	TRBJ2-5
CSARRLAGGRGLEQYF	TRBV20-1	TRBJ2-7
CASSLKIEGHEQFF	TRBV7-3	TRBJ2-1
CASKSEVQTTITEQYF	TRBV6-1	TRBJ2-7
CASSSRQAPGGYTF	TRBV7-2	TRBJ1-2
CSVTPRGRNYGYTF	TRBV29-1	TRBJ1-2
CSARRLASEQYF	TRBV20-1	TRBJ2-7
CASSSDRTTRVGEQYF	TRBV7-9	TRBJ2-7
CASSPRPNYNEQFF	TRBV11-2	TRBJ2-1
CASSLEGVSGGDEKLFF	TRBV11-2	TRBJ1-4
CASSPTSGRATDTQYF	TRBV7-8	TRBJ2-3
CASRVPGRWEAFF	TRBV12-3/TRBV12-4	TRBJ1-1
CASSQGLAVSYEQYF	TRBV4-2	TRBJ2-7
CASRGKGATEAFF	TRBV19	TRBJ1-1
CASSSQGAPNTEAFF	TRBV7-9	TRBJ1-1
CASGRTGGRETQYF	TRBV6-2/TRBV6-3	TRBJ2-5
CASSSGTSGRYEQFF	TRBV6-1	TRBJ2-1
CASSLGRLAGGRGQETQYF	TRBV7-8	TRBJ2-5
CSVEVQPFHEQYF	TRBV29-1	TRBJ2-7
CASTPGHFYEQYF	TRBV12-3/TRBV12-4	TRBJ2-7
CATSRDRGTGSSPLHF	TRBV15	TRBJ1-6
CASSLVSHSGANVLTF	TRBV7-6	TRBJ2-6
CASSYPGQGNNEQYF	TRBV6-5	TRBJ2-7
CASSGEVVLHEQYF	TRBV2	TRBJ2-7
CSARGGGRQLQETQYF	TRBV20-1	TRBJ2-5
CASSRSGEDGYTF	TRBV7-8	TRBJ1-2
CSARARATEAFF	TRBV20-1	TRBJ1-1
CSAQTGTGNTEAFF	TRBV20-1	TRBJ1-1
CASSFGGRNPTEAFF	TRBV5-1	TRBJ1-1
CASRGQVNEKLFF	TRBV10-2	TRBJ1-4
CASSLRGLAGGYEQYF	TRBV28	TRBJ2-7
CATSDLGTRYNEQFF	TRBV24-1	TRBJ2-1
CSASDAGTGKNEQFF	TRBV20-1	TRBJ2-1